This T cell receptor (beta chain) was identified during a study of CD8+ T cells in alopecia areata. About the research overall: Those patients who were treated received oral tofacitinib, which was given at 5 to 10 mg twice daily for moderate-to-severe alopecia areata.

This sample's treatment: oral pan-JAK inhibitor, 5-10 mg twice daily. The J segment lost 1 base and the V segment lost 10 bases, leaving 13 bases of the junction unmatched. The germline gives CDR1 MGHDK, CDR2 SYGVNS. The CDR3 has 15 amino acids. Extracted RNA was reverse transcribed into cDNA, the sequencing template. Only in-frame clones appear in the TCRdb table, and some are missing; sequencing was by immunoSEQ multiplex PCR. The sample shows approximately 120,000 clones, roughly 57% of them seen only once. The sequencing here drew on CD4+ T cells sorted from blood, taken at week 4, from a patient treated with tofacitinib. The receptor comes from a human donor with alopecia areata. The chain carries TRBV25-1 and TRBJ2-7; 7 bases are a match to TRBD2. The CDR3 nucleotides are TGTGCCACCGATGGGGGGAGCGGGGTTTCCTACGAGCAGTACTTC. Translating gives CATDGGSGVSYEQYF.